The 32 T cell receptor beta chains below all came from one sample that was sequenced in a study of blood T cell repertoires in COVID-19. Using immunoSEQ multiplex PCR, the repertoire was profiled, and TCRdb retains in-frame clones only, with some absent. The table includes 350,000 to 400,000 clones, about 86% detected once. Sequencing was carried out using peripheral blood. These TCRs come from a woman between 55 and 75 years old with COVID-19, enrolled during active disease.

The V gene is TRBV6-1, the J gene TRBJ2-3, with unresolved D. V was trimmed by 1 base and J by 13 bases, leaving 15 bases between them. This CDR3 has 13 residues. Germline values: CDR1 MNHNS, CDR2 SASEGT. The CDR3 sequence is CASSEGASPWEYF. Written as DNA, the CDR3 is TGTGCCAGCAGTGAAGGAGCGTCACCTTGGGAGTATTTT.

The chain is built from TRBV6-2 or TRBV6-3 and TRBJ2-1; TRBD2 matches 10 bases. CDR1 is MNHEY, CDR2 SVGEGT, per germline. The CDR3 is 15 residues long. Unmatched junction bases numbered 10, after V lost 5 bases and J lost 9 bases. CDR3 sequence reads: CASSLLAGARSEQFF. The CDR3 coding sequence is TGTGCCAGCAGTCTCCTAGCGGGGGCTCGCAGTGAGCAGTTCTTC.

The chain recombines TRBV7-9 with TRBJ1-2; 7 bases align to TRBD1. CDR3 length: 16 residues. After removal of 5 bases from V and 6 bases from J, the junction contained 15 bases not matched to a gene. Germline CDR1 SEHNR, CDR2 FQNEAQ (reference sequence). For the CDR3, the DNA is TGTGCCAGCAGCCCACTTGACAGGGCTCTATCTCATGGCTACACCTTC. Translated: CASSPLDRALSHGYTF.

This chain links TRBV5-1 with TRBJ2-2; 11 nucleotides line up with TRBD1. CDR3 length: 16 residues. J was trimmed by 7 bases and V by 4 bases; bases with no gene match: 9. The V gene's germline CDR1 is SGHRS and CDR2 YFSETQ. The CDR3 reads CASSHGTGGTGGELFF. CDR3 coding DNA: TGCGCCAGCAGCCACGGGACAGGGGGTACGGGCGGGGAGCTGTTTTTT.

The CDR3 region is CASSPLRGTQYF. CDR3 DNA: TGTGCCAGCAGCCCCCTCCGGGGGACCCAGTACTTC. The gene calls are TRBV7-2 and TRBJ2-5; a weak D match, TRBD2 (5 bases). Germline loops: CDR1 SGHTA, CDR2 FQGNSA. The CDR3 has 12 amino acids. The V and J ends lost 5 bases and 7 bases respectively, with 11 bases between them.

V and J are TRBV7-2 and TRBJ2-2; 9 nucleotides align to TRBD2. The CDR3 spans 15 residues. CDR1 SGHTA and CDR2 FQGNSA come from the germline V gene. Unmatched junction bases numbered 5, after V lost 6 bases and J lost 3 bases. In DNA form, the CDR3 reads TGTGCCAGCAGTTTTAGCGGGGGACACACCGGGGAGCTGTTTTTT. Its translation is CASSFSGGHTGELFF. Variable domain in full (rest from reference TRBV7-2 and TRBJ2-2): GAGVSQSPSNKVTEKGKDVELRCDPISGHTALYWYRQSLGQGLEFLIYFQGNSAPDKSGLPSDRFSAERTGGSVSTLTIQRTQQEDSAVYLCASSFSGGHTGELFFGEGSRLTVL.

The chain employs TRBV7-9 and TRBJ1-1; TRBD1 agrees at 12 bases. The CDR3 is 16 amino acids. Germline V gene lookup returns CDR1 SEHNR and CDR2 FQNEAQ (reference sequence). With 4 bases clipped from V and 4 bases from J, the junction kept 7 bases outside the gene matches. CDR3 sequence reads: CASSSPGQGARTEAFF. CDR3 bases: TGTGCCAGCAGCTCTCCGGGACAGGGGGCGCGCACTGAAGCTTTCTTT.

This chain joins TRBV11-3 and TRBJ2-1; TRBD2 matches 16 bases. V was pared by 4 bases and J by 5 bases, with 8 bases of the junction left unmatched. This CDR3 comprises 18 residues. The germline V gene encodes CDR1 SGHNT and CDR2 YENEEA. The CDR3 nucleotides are TGTGCCAGCAGCTCCCCCGGGACTAGCGGGGGGGCTAACAATGAGCAGTTCTTC. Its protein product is CASSSPGTSGGANNEQFF.

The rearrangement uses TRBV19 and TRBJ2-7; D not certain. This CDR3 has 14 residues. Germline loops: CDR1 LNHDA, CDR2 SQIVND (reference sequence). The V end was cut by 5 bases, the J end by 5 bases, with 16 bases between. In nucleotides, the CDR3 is TGTGCCAGTAGTTGGCGGAGTCGATCCAACGAGCAGTACTTC. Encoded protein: CASSWRSRSNEQYF.

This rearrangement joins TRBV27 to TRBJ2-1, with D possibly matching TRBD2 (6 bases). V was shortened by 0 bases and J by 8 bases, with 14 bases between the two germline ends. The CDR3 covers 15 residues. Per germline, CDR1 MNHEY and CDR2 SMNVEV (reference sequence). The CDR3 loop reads CASSLSGLPLHEQFF. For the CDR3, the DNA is TGTGCCAGCAGTTTATCGGGACTCCCCCTCCATGAGCAGTTCTTC.

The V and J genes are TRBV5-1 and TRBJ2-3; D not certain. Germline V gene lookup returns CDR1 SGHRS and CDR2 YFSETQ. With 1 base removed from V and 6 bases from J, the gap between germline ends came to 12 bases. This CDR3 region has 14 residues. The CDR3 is CASSLLRVGDTQYF. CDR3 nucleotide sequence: TGCGCCAGCAGCTTGTTACGGGTTGGGGATACGCAGTATTTT.

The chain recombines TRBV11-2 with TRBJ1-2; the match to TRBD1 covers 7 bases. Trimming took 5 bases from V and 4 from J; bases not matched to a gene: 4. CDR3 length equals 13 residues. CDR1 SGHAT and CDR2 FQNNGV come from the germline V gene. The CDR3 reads CASSMDRFYGYTF. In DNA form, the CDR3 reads TGTGCCAGCAGCATGGACAGGTTCTATGGCTACACCTTC.

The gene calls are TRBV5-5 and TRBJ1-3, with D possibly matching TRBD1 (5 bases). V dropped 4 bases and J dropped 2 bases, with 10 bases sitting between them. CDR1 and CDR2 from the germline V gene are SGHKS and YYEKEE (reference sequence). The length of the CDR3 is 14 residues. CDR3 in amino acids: CASSREGTGNTIYF. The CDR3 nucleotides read TGTGCCAGCAGCCGGGAGGGGACTGGAAACACCATATATTTT.

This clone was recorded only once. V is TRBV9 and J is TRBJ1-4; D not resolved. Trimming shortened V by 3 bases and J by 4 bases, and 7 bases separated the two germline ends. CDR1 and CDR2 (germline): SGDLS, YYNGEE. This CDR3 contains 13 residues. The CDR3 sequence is CASSGGLNEKLFF. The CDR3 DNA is TGTGCCAGCAGCGGAGGCCTTAATGAAAAACTGTTTTTT.

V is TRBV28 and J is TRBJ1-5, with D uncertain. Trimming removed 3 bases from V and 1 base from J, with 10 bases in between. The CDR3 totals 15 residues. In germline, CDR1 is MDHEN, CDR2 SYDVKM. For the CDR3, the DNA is TGTGCCAGCAGTTTGGGCCGGCGCAGCAATCAGCCCCAGCATTTT. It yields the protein CASSLGRRSNQPQHF.

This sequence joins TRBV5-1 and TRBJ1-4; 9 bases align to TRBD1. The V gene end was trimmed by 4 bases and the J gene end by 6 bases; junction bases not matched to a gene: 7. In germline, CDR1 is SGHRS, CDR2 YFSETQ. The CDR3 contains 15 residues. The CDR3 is CASSVPGQGDEKLFF. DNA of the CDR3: TGCGCCAGCAGCGTACCGGGACAGGGCGATGAAAAACTGTTTTTT.

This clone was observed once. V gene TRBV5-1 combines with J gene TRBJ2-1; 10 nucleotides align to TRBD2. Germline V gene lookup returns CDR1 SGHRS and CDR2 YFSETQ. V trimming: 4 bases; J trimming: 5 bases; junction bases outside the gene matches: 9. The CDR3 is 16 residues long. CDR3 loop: CASSQLLAGQNNEQFF. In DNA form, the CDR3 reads TGCGCCAGCAGCCAGTTACTAGCGGGGCAGAACAATGAGCAGTTCTTC.

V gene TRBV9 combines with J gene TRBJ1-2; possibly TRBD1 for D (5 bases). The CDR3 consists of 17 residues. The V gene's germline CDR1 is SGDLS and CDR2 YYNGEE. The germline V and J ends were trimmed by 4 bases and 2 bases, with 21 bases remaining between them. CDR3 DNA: TGTGCCAGCAGCACAAACCCCCCAGGGATTTCAAACTATGGCTACACCTTC. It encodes CASSTNPPGISNYGYTF. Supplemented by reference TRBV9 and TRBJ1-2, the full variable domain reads DSGVTQTPKHLITATGQRVTLRCSPRSGDLSVYWYQQSLDQGLQFLIQYYNGEERAKGNILERFSAQQFPDLHSELNLSSLELGDSALYFCASSTNPPGISNYGYTFGSGTRLTVV.

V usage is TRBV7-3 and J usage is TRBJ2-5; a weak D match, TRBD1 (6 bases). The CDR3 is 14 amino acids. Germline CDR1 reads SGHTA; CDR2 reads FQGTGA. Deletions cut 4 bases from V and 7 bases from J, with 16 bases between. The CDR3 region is CASSSSGELGTQYF. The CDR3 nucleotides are TGTGCCAGCAGCTCCTCAGGGGAACTAGGGACCCAGTACTTC.

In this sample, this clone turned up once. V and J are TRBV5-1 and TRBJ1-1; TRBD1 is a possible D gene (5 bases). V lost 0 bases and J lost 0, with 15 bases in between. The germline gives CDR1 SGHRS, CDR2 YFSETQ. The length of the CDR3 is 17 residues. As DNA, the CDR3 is TGCGCCAGCAGCTTGGCCAAAGGGGCAGTTTTGAACACTGAAGCTTTCTTT. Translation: CASSLAKGAVLNTEAFF.

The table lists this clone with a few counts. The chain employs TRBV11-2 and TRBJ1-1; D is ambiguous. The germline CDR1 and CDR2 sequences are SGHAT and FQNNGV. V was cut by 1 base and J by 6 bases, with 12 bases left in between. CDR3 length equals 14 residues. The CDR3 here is CASSLVATRSEAFF. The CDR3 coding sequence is TGTGCCAGCAGCTTAGTAGCTACGAGATCTGAAGCTTTCTTT.

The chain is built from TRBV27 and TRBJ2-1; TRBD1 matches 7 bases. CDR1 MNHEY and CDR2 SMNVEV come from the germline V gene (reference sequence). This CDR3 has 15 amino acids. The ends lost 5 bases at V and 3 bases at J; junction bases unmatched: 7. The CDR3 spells CASSTRDRDYNEQFF. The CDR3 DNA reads TGTGCCAGCAGTACCCGGGACAGAGACTACAATGAGCAGTTCTTC.

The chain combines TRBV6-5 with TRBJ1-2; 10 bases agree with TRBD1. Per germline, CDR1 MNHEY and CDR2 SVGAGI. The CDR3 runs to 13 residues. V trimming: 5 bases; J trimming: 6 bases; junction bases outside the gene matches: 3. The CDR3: CASSLTGGHGYTF. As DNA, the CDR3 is TGTGCCAGCAGTCTGACAGGGGGCCATGGCTACACCTTC.

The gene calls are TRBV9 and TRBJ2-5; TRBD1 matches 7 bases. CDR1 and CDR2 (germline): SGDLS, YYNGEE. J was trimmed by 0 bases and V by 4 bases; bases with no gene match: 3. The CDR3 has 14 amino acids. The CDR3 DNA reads TGTGCCAGCAGCATAACAGGGGACCAAGAGACCCAGTACTTC. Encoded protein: CASSITGDQETQYF. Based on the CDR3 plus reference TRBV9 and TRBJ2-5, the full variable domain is DSGVTQTPKHLITATGQRVTLRCSPRSGDLSVYWYQQSLDQGLQFLIQYYNGEERAKGNILERFSAQQFPDLHSELNLSSLELGDSALYFCASSITGDQETQYFGPGTRLLVL.

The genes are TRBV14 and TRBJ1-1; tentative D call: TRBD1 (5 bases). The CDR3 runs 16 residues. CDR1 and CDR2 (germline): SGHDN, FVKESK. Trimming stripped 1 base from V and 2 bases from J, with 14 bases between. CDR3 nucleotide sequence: TGTGCCAGCAGCCAAGTCCGTGGGGGGTCCAACACTGAAGCTTTCTTT. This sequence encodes CASSQVRGGSNTEAFF.

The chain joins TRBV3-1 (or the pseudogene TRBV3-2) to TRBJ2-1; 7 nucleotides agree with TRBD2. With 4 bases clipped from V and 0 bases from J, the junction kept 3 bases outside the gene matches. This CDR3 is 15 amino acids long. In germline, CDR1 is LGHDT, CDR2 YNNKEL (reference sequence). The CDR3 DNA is TGTGCCAGCAGCCTTCTAGCGGTCTCCTACAATGAGCAGTTCTTC. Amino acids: CASSLLAVSYNEQFF.

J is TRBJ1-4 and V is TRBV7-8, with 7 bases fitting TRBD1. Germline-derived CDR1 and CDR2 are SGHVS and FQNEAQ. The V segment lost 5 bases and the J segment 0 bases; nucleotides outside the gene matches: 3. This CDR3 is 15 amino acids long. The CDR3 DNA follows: TGTGCCAGCAGCCCTGGACAGGCAACTAATGAAAAACTGTTTTTT. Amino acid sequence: CASSPGQATNEKLFF.

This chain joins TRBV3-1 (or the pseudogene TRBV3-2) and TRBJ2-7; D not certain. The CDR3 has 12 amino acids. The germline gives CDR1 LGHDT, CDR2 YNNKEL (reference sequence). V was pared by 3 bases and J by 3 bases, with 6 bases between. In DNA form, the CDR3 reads TGTGCCAGCAGCCACCTATTCTACGAGCAGTACTTC. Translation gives CASSHLFYEQYF.

CDR3 coding DNA: TGTGCCAGCAGTTTGAGGGCGGAAGGGACTGAAGCTTTCTTT. It specifies CASSLRAEGTEAFF. The J gene is TRBJ1-1, the V gene TRBV27; D gene unclear. CDR1 is MNHEY and CDR2 is SMNVEV in the germline V gene (reference sequence). Trimming stripped 3 bases from V and 5 bases from J, with 13 bases between. This CDR3 spans 14 amino acids.

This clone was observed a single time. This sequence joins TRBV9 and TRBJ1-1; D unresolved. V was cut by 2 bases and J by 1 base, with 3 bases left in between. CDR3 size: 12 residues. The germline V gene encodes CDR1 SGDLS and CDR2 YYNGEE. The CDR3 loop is CASSVQNTEAFF. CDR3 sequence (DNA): TGTGCCAGCAGCGTCCAGAACACTGAAGCTTTCTTT.

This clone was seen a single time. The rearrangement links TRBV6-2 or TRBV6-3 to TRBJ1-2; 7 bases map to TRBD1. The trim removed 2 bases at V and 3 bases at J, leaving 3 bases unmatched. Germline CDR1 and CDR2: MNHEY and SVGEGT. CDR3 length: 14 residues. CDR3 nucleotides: TGTGCCAGCAGTTACAGGGGGCAAGACTATGGCTACACCTTC. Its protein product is CASSYRGQDYGYTF.

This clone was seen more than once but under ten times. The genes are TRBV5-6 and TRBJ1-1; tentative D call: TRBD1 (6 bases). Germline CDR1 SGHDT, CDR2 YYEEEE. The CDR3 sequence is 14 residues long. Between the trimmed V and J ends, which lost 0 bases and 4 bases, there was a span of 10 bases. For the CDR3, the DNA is TGTGCCAGCAGCTTGGGTGCCAGGGGCACTGAAGCTTTCTTT. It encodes CASSLGARGTEAFF.